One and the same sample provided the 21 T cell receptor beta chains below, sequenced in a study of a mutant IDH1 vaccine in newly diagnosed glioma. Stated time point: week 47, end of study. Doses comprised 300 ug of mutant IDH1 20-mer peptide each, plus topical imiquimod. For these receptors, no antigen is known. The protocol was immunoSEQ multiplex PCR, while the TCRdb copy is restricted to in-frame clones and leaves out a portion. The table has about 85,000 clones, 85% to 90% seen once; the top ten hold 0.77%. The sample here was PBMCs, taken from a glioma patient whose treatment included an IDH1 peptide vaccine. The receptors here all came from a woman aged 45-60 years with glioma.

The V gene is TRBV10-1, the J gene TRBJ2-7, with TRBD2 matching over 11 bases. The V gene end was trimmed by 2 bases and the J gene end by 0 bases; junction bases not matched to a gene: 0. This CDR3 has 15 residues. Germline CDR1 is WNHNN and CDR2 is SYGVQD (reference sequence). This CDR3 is CASSEGTSGSYEQYF. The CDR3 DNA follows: TGCGCCAGCAGTGAGGGGACTAGCGGCTCCTACGAGCAGTACTTC.

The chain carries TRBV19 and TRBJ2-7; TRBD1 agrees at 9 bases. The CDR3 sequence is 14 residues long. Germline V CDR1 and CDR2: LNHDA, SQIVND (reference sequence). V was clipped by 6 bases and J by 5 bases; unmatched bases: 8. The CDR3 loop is CASRPGQGGHEQYF. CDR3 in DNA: TGTGCCAGTAGACCGGGACAGGGTGGCCACGAGCAGTACTTC. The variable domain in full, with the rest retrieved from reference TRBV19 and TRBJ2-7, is DGGITQSPKYLFRKEGQNVTLSCEQNLNHDAMYWYRQDPGQGLRLIYYSQIVNDFQKGDIAEGYSVSREKKESFPLTVTSAQKNPTAFYLCASRPGQGGHEQYFGPGTRLTVT.

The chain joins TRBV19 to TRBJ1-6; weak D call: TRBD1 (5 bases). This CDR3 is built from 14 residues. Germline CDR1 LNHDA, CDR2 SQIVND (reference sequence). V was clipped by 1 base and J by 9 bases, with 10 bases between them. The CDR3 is CASSIGGVASPLHF. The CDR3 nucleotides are TGTGCCAGTAGTATAGGGGGGGTCGCTTCACCCCTCCACTTT.

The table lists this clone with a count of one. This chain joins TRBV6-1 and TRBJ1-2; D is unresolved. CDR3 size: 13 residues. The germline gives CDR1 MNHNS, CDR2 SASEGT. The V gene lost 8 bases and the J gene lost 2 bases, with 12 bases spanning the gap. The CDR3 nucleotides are TGTGCCAGCCGGGAGGAGACGAACTATGGCTACACCTTC. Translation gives CASREETNYGYTF.

The CDR3 sequence: CASTTGGVVEAFF. In DNA form, the CDR3 reads TGTGCCAGCACCACGGGGGGGGTGGTTGAAGCTTTCTTT. This chain connects TRBV6-6 to TRBJ1-1; maybe TRBD1 (5 bases). The CDR3 is 13 amino acids. V lost 7 bases and J lost 7, with 16 bases in between. Germline CDR1 is MNHNY and CDR2 is SVGAGI (reference sequence).

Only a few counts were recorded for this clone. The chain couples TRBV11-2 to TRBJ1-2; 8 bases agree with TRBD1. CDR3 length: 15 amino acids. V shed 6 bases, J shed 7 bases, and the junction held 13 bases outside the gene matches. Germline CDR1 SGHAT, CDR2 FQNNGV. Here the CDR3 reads CASRRPWQGAGGYTF. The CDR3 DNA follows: TGTGCCAGCAGACGACCCTGGCAGGGGGCGGGTGGCTACACCTTC.

The CDR3 DNA is TGTGCCAGCAGCGCCCAAGGGACAGTCTCCTATGGCTACACCTTC. The encoded protein is CASSAQGTVSYGYTF. V gene TRBV28 combines with J gene TRBJ1-2, with 7 bases aligning to TRBD1. The CDR3 is 15 amino acids. Germline V gene data show CDR1 as MDHEN and CDR2 as SYDVKM. V lost 6 bases to trimming and J lost 4 bases; unmatched junction nucleotides: 11.

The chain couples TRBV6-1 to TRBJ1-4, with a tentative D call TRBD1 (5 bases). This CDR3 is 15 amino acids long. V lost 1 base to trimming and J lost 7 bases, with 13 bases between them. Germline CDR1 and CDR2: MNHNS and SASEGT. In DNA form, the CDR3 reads TGTGCCAGCAGTGAAGTAAATCTGGGGACTGAAAAACTGTTTTTT. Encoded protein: CASSEVNLGTEKLFF.

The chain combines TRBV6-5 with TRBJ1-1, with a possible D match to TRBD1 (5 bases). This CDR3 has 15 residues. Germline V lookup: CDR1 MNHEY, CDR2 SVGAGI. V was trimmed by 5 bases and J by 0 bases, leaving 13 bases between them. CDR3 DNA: TGTGCCAGCAGTCGACCGGGACTCATGAACACTGAAGCTTTCTTT. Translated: CASSRPGLMNTEAFF.

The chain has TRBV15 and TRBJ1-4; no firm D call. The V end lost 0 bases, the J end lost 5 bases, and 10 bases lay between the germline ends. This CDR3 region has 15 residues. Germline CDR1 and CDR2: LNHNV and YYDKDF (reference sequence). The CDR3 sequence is CATSREAGRNEKLFF. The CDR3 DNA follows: TGTGCCACCAGCAGAGAGGCGGGGAGGAATGAAAAACTGTTTTTT. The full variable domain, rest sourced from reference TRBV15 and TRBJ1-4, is DAMVIQNPRYQVTQFGKPVTLSCSQTLNHNVMYWYQQKSSQAPKLLFHYYDKDFNNEADTPDNFQSRRPNTSFCFLDIRSPGLGDTAMYLCATSREAGRNEKLFFGSGTQLSVL.

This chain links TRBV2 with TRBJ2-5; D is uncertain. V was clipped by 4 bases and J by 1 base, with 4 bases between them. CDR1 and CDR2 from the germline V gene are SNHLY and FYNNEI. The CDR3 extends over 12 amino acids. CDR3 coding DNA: TGTGCCAGCAGTGCCGTCCAAGAGACCCAGTACTTC. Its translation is CASSAVQETQYF.

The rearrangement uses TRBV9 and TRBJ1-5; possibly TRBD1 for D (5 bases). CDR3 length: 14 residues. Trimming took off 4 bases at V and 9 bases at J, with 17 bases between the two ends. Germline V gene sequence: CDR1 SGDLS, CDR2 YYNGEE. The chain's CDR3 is CASSPGPHPPPQHF. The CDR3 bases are TGTGCCAGCAGCCCGGGACCGCATCCGCCGCCCCAGCATTTT.

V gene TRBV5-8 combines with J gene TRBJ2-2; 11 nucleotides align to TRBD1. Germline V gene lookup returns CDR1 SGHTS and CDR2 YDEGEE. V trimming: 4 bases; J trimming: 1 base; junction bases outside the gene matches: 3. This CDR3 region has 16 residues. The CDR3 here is CASSPGQGVNTGELFF. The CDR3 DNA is TGTGCCAGCAGCCCGGGACAGGGGGTGAACACCGGGGAGCTGTTTTTT. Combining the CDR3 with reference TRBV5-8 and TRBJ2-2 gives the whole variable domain EAGVTQSPTHLIKTRGQQATLRCSPISGHTSVYWYQQALGLGLQFLLWYDEGEERNRGNFPPRFSGRQFPNYSSELNVNALELEDSALYLCASSPGQGVNTGELFFGEGSRLTVL.

The CDR3 loop reads CASSRTGGQREQYF. CDR3 sequence (DNA): TGTGCCAGCTCCAGGACAGGGGGCCAGAGAGAGCAGTACTTC. This chain connects TRBV27 to TRBJ2-7; TRBD1 matches 11 bases. Germline CDR1 reads MNHEY; CDR2 reads SMNVEV (reference sequence). Germline trimming cut 8 bases from V and 7 bases from J; bases unmatched to any gene: 10. CDR3 size: 14 residues.

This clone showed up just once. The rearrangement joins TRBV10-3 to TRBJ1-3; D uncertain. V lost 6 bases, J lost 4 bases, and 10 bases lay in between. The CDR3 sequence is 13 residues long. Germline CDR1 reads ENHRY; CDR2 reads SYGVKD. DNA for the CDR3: TGTGCCATCAGCAGTAGTACGGGAAACACCATATATTTT. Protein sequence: CAISSSTGNTIYF.

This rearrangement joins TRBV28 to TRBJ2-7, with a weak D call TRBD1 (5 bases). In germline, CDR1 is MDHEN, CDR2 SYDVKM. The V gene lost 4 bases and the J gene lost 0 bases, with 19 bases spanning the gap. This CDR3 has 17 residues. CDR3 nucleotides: TGTGCCAGCAGTTCTCCCAGGGCCGTACAGGTCTCCTACGAGCAGTACTTC. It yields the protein CASSSPRAVQVSYEQYF. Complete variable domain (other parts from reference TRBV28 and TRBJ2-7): DVKVTQSSRYLVKRTGEKVFLECVQDMDHENMFWYRQDPGLGLRLIYFSYDVKMKEKGDIPEGYSVSREKKERFSLILESASTNQTSMYLCASSSPRAVQVSYEQYFGPGTRLTVT.

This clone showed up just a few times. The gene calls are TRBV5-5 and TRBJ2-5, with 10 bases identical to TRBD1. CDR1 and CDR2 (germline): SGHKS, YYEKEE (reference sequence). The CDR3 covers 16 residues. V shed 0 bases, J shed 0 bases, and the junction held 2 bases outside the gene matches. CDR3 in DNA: TGTGCCAGCAGCTTGGGGACAGGGGGGAACCAAGAGACCCAGTACTTC. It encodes CASSLGTGGNQETQYF.

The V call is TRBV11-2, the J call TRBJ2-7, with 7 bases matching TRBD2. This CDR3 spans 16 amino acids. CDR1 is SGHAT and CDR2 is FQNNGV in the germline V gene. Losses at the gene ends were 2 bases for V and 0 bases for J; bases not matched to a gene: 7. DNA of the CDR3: TGTGCCAGCAGCTTATATACTAGCGAAAGCTCCTACGAGCAGTACTTC. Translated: CASSLYTSESSYEQYF.

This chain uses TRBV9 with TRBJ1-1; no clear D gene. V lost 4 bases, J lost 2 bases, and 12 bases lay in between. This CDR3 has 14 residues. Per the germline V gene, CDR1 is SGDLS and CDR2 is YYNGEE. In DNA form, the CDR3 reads TGTGCCAGCAGCCTCGAGCACCGAAACACTGAAGCTTTCTTT. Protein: CASSLEHRNTEAFF.

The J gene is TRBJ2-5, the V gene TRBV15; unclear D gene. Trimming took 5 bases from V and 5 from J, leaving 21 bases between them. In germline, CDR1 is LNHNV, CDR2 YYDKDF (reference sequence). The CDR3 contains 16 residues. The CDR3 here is CATSFRPRTLPETQYF. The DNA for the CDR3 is TGTGCCACCAGCTTCCGCCCCCGGACCCTCCCCGAGACCCAGTACTTC. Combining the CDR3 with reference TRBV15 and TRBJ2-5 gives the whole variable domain DAMVIQNPRYQVTQFGKPVTLSCSQTLNHNVMYWYQQKSSQAPKLLFHYYDKDFNNEADTPDNFQSRRPNTSFCFLDIRSPGLGDTAMYLCATSFRPRTLPETQYFGPGTRLLVL.

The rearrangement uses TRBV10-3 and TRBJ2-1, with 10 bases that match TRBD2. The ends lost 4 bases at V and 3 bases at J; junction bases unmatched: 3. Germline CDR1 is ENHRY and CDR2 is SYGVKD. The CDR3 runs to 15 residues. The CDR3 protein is CAISGTSGNYNEQFF. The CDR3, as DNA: TGTGCCATCAGTGGTACTAGCGGGAACTACAATGAGCAGTTCTTC.